These 14 T cell receptor beta chains were all obtained from the same sample, sequenced in a study of cytomegalovirus exposure and HLA in healthy donors. Clones were sequenced by immunoSEQ multiplex PCR, and TCRdb holds only the in-frame ones, with some missing. This table has tens of thousands of clones, over 95% appearing once. Sequenced material: PBMCs. All receptors come from a man aged 18 to 35 in good health and CMV-seronegative.

The J gene is TRBJ2-5, the V gene TRBV9; 12 positions match TRBD2. The trim removed 3 bases at V and 4 bases at J, leaving 13 bases unmatched. The CDR3 totals 18 residues. Germline CDR1 SGDLS, CDR2 YYNGEE. The CDR3 DNA reads TGTGCCAGCAGCGCTTTACCACTAGCGGGAGGACGGACAGAGACCCAGTACTTC. Translation: CASSALPLAGGRTETQYF. The entire variable domain, with the rest obtained from reference TRBV9 and TRBJ2-5, is as follows: DSGVTQTPKHLITATGQRVTLRCSPRSGDLSVYWYQQSLDQGLQFLIQYYNGEERAKGNILERFSAQQFPDLHSELNLSSLELGDSALYFCASSALPLAGGRTETQYFGPGTRLLVL.

The genes are TRBV4-2 and TRBJ2-5; 15 nucleotides agree with TRBD2. V shed 4 bases and J 5 bases; nucleotides not matched to a gene: 5. CDR3 size: 16 residues. CDR1 LGHNA and CDR2 YNFKEQ come from the germline V gene. The CDR3 region is CASSLGLAGGPETQYF. DNA for the CDR3: TGTGCCAGCAGCCTAGGACTAGCGGGAGGGCCGGAGACCCAGTACTTC.

The J gene is TRBJ1-6, the V gene TRBV28, with 8 bases matching TRBD1. Trimming took 6 bases from V and 9 from J; bases not matched to a gene: 10. CDR3 size: 15 residues. Germline values: CDR1 MDHEN, CDR2 SYDVKM. This chain's CDR3 is CASRRQGPGISPLHF. The CDR3 nucleotides are TGTGCCAGCAGACGACAGGGGCCGGGGATTTCACCCCTCCACTTT.

The chain uses TRBV28 and TRBJ2-4, with D maybe TRBD2 (5 bases). This CDR3 has 15 residues. V dropped 10 bases and J dropped 0 bases, with 16 bases sitting between them. Germline V gene lookup returns CDR1 MDHEN and CDR2 SYDVKM. CDR3 bases: TGTGCCACCACCACGAGGGCACCAGCCAAAAACATTCAGTACTTC. It encodes CATTTRAPAKNIQYF.

The rearrangement joins TRBV6-5 to TRBJ1-5; D gene ambiguous. The CDR3 has 13 residues. Germline CDR1 and CDR2: MNHEY and SVGAGI. Trimming took off 0 bases at V and 6 bases at J, with 6 bases between the two ends. The CDR3 bases are TGTGCCAGCAGTTACTCATCCTTTCAGCCCCAGCATTTT. It translates to CASSYSSFQPQHF.

This chain uses TRBV7-9 with TRBJ2-2, with 7 bases matching TRBD2. This CDR3 is built from 16 residues. CDR1 and CDR2 from the germline V gene are SEHNR and FQNEAQ (reference sequence). Trimming at V came to 6 bases and at J to 1 base, leaving 8 bases not matched to a gene. CDR3 sequence: CASSPTGTKNTGELFF. In nucleotides, the CDR3 is TGTGCCAGCAGTCCAACCGGGACTAAGAACACCGGGGAGCTGTTTTTT.

As concerns this clone: The junction does not match germline at one end; this may be a read error. The chain carries TRBV19 and TRBJ1-1; D might be TRBD1 (6 bases). Germline CDR1 reads LNHDA; CDR2 reads SQIVND (reference sequence). This CDR3 spans 12 amino acids. The CDR3 DNA is TGTGCCAGTAGTAGTTCGGGGGGGCGTAGGAATTTT. Translation: CASSSSGGRRNF.

The rearrangement links TRBV10-3 to TRBJ2-3; TRBD2 matches 16 bases. The CDR3 sequence is 16 residues long. V was clipped by 3 bases and J by 5 bases; unmatched bases: 2. CDR1 and CDR2 (germline): ENHRY, SYGVKD. The CDR3 sequence is CAISDGTSGRGDTQYF. The CDR3 DNA reads as TGTGCCATCAGTGATGGGACTAGCGGGAGGGGAGATACGCAGTATTTT.

This clone was seen a single time. The chain uses TRBV14 and TRBJ1-1; D is perhaps TRBD1 (5 bases). Trimming pared 5 bases from V and 4 bases from J, leaving 14 bases between. The CDR3 runs to 14 residues. CDR1 and CDR2 from the germline V gene are SGHDN and FVKESK. CDR3: CASSSIDSRTEAFF. CDR3 nucleotide sequence: TGTGCCAGCAGCTCAATAGACAGTCGCACTGAAGCTTTCTTT.

This chain joins TRBV9 and TRBJ1-3; possibly TRBD1 for D (5 bases). Between the trimmed V and J ends, which lost 0 bases and 2 bases, there was a span of 12 bases. The CDR3 has 16 residues. Germline CDR1 is SGDLS and CDR2 is YYNGEE. CDR3 DNA: TGTGCCAGCAGCGTAGCTGAAGGGGCGACTGGAAACACCATATATTTT. It translates to CASSVAEGATGNTIYF.

The chain joins TRBV4-1 to TRBJ2-7, with 11 positions matching TRBD2. Germline loops: CDR1 MGHRA, CDR2 YSYEKL. V shed 5 bases and J 1 base; nucleotides not matched to a gene: 4. The CDR3 runs to 15 residues. CDR3: CASSDGTSGSYEQYF. CDR3 in DNA: TGCGCCAGCAGCGACGGGACTAGCGGATCCTACGAGCAGTACTTC.

The J gene is TRBJ2-7, the V gene TRBV27, with a tentative D call TRBD1 (5 bases). CDR3 length equals 13 residues. Looked up from germline, CDR1 is MNHEY and CDR2 is SMNVEV (reference sequence). V lost 5 bases, J lost 4 bases, and 12 bases lay in between. The CDR3 bases are TGTGCCAGCAGTGCAATCACAGGTTACGAGCAGTACTTC. Translated, it gives CASSAITGYEQYF.

DNA for the CDR3: TGTGCCAGCAGTTTCCCCACAGGGTCTCGGACCCAGTACTTC. Amino acid sequence: CASSFPTGSRTQYF. J is TRBJ2-5 and V is TRBV28; maybe TRBD1 (6 bases). V dropped 3 bases and J dropped 7 bases, with 15 bases sitting between them. The CDR3 contains 14 residues. Germline lookup yields CDR1 MDHEN and CDR2 SYDVKM.

This sequence joins TRBV2 and TRBJ2-2; maybe TRBD1 (6 bases). V was trimmed by 7 bases and J by 1 base, leaving 10 bases between them. Germline V gene data show CDR1 as SNHLY and CDR2 as FYNNEI. The CDR3 loop spans 14 amino acids. The CDR3 sequence: CASNVQGNTGELFF. The DNA for the CDR3 is TGTGCCAGCAACGTACAGGGGAACACCGGGGAGCTGTTTTTT.